The TCR beta chain under discussion was sequenced for a study of CD8 T cells in Susac syndrome. Negative isolation was used for CD8+ and CD4+ T cells and FACS enrichment for TEMRA cells. The RNA, about 0.45 to 1 ug, was put through reverse transcription using random hexamers. A multiplex approach, immunoSEQ multiplex PCR, amplified TCR beta CDR3 across 54 Vbeta and 13 Jbeta. Via MiXCR, TCRdb re-called the immunoSEQ multiplex PCR reads, giving one row per CDR3 protein. The table has 56,000 or so distinct CDR3 sequences, 85% to 95% seen once. Study outcomes and limitations: CD8+ clonal expansion in Susac peaked in TEMRA cells and active patients.

As regards this clonotype: What it recognizes is unknown. This CDR3 is missing its conserved last phenylalanine or tryptophan, likely due to a read error.

Trimming shortened V by 2 bases and J by 1 base, and 7 bases separated the two germline ends. The CDR3 totals 13 residues. Germline V CDR1 and CDR2: SGHDT, YYEEEE. The rearrangement joins TRBV5-6 to TRBJ2-7, with a weak D call TRBD1 (6 bases). What was sequenced was CD8+ T cells from PBMCs. This sequence was found in a human donor with Susac syndrome. The CDR3 loop reads CASSLQGSYEQYL. As DNA, the CDR3 is TGTGCCAGCAGCTTACAGGGATCCTACGAGCAGTACCTC.